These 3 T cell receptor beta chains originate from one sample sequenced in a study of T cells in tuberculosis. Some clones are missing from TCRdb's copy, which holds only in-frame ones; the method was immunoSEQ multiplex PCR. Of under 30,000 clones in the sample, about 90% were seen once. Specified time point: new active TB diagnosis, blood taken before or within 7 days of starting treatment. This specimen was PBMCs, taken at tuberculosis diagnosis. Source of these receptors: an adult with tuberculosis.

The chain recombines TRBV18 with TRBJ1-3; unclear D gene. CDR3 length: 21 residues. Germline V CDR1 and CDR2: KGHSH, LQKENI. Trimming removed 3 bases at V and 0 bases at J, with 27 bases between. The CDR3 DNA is TGTGCCAGCTCACCGCGACGGGAGTCCGTAAAAGCCGAAAACTCTGGAAACACCATATATTTT. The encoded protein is CASSPRRESVKAENSGNTIYF.

DNA for the CDR3: TGTGCCATCAGTGAGTCGGCGGGGCAAGAGACCCAGTACTTC. Its protein product is CAISESAGQETQYF. The rearrangement links TRBV10-3 to TRBJ2-5, with D possibly matching TRBD2 (6 bases). Germline V gene data show CDR1 as ENHRY and CDR2 as SYGVKD. The V gene lost 0 bases and the J gene lost 2 bases, with 7 bases spanning the gap. The CDR3 covers 14 residues.

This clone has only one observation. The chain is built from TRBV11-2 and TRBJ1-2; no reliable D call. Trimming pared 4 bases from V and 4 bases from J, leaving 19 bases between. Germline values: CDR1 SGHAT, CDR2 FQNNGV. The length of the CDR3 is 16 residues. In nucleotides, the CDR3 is TGTGCCAGCAGCTCCCCCAGCGAGGGCCCCCGCTATGGCTACACCTTC. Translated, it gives CASSSPSEGPRYGYTF.